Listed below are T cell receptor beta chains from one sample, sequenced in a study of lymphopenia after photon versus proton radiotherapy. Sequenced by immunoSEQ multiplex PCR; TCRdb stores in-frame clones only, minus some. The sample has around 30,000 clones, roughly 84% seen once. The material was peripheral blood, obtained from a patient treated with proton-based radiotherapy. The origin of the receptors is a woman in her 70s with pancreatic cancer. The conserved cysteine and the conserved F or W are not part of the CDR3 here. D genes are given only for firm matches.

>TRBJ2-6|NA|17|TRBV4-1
ASSQDRAATWPGANVLT
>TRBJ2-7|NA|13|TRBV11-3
ASSPRADGGSEQY
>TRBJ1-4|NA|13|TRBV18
ASSPQPESGEKLF
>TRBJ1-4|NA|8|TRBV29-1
SVLDEKLF
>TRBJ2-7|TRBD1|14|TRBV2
ASSHTATGVVDEQY
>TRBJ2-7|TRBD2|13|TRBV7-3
ASSLTSGSSYEQY
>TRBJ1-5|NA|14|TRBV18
ASSRSRTEDNQPQH
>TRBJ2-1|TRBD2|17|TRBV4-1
ASSQEIAGSARAYNEQF
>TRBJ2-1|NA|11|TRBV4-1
ASSQSLGNEQF
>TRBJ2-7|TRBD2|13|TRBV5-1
ASSFQTSGTYEQY
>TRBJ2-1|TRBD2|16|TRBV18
ASSPPTSGSKRDNEQF
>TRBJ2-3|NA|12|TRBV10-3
AISGAGNTDTQY
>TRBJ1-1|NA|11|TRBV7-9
ASSFGGSTEAF
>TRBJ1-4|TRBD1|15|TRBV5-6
ASSFTRDRARNEKLF
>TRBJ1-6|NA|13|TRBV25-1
ASSATQGYNSPLH
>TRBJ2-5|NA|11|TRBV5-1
ASSSQGYETQY
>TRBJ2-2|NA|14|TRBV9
ASSPSGGGFGGELF
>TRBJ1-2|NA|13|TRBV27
ASSYGLGRTYGYT
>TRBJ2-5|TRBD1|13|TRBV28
ASSRPRGRGETQY
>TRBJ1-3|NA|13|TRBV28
ASSWAGSSGNTIY
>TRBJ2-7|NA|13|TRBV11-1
ASSLGGTRAYEQY
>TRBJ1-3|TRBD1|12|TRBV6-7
ASSYPGQGPTIY
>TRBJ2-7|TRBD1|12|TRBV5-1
ASSLGGSSYEQY
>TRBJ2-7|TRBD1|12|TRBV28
ASREGGSSYEQY
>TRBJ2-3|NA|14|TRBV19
ASSTGTLTSTDTQY
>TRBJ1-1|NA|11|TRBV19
ASSTTVNTEAF
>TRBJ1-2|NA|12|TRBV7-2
ASNLRGFWYGYT
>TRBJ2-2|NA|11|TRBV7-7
ASASSVGGELF
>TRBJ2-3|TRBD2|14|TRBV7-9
ASSLAQGSGKVTQY
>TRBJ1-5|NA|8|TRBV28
ASSFQPQH
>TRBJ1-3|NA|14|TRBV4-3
ASSQEGGSSGNTIY
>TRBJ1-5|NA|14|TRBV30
AWSVPAQATNQPQH
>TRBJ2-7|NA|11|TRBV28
ASTLWEEDEQY